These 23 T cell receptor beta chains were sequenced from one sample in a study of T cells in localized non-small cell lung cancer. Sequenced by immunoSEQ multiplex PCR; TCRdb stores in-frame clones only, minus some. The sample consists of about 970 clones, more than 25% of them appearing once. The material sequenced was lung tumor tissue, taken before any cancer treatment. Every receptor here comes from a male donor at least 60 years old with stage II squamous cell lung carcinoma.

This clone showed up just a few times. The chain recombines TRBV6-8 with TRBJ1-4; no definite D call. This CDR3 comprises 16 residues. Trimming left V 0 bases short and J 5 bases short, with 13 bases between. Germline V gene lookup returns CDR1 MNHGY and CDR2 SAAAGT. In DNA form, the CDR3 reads TGTGCCAGCAGTTACTCGAGTTCGACGCCCAATGAAAAACTGTTTTTT. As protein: CASSYSSSTPNEKLFF.

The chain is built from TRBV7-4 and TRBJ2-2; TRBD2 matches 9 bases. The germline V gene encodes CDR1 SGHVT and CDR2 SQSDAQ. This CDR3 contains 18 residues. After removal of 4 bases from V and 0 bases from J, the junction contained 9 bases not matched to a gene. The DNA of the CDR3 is TGTGCCAGCAGCTCCCATCGACTAGCGGTCACGAACACCGGGGAGCTGTTTTTT. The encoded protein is CASSSHRLAVTNTGELFF.

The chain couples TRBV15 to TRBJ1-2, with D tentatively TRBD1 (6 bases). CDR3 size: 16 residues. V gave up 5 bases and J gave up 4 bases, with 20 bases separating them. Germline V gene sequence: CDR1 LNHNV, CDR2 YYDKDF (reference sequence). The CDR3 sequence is CATSDPGGGISYGYTF. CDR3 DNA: TGTGCCACCAGCGACCCGGGGGGGGGCATATCCTATGGCTACACCTTC.

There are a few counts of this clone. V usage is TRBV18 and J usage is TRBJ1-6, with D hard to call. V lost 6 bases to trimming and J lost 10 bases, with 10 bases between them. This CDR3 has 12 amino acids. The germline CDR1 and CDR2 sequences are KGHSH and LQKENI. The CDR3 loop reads CASSSIESPLHF. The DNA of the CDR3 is TGTGCCAGCTCCTCCATCGAATCACCCCTCCACTTT.

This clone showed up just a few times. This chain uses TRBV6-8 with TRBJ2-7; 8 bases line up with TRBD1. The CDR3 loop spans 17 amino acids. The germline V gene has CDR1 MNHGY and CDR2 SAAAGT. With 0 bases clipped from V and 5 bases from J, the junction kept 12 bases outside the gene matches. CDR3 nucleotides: TGTGCCAGCAGTTACTCATCAATTGGACAGGGAACCGACGAGCAGTACTTC. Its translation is CASSYSSIGQGTDEQYF.

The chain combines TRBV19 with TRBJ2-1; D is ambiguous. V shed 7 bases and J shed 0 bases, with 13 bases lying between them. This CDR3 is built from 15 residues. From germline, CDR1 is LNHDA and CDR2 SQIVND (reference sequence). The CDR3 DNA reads TGTGCCAGTACCCCCTCTTTTAACTCCTACAATGAGCAGTTCTTC. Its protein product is CASTPSFNSYNEQFF.

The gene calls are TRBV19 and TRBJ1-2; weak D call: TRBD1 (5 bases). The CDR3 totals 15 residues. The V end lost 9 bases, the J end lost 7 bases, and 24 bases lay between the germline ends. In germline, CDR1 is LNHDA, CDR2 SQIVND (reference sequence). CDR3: CASQGGGVQAGGYTF. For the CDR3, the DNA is TGTGCCAGCCAAGGTGGGGGGGTCCAGGCTGGTGGCTACACCTTC.

The CDR3 DNA sequence: TGTGCCAGCAGAGTGGTGACACCGAACACTGAAGCTTTCTTT. Translating it yields CASRVVTPNTEAFF. The gene calls are TRBV2 and TRBJ1-1; D remains ambiguous. The V and J ends lost 6 bases and 1 base respectively, with 12 bases between them. The CDR3 spans 14 residues. Germline CDR1 SNHLY, CDR2 FYNNEI.

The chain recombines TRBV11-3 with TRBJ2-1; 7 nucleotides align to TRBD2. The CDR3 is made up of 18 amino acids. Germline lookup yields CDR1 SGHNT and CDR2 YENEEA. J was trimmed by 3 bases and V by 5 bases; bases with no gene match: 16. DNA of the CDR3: TGTGCCAGCAGCCGATCTACACCCGGGGCGGGAGTCTACAATGAGCAGTTCTTC. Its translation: CASSRSTPGAGVYNEQFF.

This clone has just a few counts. CDR3 nucleotide sequence: TGTGCCAGCACCCCAGGGGGAGTCTCCTCCTACGAGCAGTACTTC. Translating gives CASTPGGVSSYEQYF. The chain joins TRBV9 to TRBJ2-7; 7 bases align to TRBD1. V shed 6 bases and J 0 bases; nucleotides not matched to a gene: 9. Germline CDR1 is SGDLS and CDR2 is YYNGEE. The CDR3 extends over 15 amino acids.

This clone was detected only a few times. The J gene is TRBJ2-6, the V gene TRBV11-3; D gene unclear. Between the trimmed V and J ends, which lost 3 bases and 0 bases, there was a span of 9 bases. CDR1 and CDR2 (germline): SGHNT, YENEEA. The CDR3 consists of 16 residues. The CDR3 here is CASSFGRISGANVLTF. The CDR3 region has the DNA TGTGCCAGCAGCTTCGGACGGATCTCTGGGGCCAACGTCCTGACTTTC.

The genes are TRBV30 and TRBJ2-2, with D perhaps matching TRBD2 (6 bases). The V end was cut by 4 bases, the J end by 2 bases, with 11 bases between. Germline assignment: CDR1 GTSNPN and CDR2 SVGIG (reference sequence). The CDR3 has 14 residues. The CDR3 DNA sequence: TGTGCCTGGAACCTGGGGGGTAACACCGGGGAGCTGTTTTTT. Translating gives CAWNLGGNTGELFF.

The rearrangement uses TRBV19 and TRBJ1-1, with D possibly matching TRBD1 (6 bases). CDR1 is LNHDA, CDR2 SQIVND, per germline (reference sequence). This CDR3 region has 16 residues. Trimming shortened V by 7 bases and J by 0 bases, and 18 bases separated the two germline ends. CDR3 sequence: CASTVNDRPLNTEAFF. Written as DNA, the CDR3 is TGTGCCAGTACCGTTAACGACAGGCCGCTGAACACTGAAGCTTTCTTT.

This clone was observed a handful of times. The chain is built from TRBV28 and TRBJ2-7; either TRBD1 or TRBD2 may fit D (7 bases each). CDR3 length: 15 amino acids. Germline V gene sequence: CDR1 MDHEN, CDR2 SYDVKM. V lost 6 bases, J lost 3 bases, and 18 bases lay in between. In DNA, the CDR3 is TGTGCCAGCAGCCCCCTGGGAGGGACAGTCTACGAGCAGTACTTC. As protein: CASSPLGGTVYEQYF.

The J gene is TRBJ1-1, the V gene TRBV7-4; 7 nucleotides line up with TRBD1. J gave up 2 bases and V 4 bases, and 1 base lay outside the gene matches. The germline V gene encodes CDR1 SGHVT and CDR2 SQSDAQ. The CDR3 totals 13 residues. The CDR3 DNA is TGTGCCAGCAGCTGGACAGGTAACACTGAAGCTTTCTTT. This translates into CASSWTGNTEAFF.

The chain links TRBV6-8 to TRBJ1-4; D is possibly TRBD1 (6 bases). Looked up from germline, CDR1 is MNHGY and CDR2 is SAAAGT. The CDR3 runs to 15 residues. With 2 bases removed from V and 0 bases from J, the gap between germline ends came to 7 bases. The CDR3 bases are TGTGCCAGCAGTTACGGGACATCAACTAATGAAAAACTGTTTTTT. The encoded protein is CASSYGTSTNEKLFF.

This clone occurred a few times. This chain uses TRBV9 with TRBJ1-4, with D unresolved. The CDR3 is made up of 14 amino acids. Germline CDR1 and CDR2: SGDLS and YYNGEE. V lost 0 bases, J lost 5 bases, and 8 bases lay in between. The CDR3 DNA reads TGTGCCAGCAGCGTAGGGGTCGCAAATGAAAAACTGTTTTTT. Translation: CASSVGVANEKLFF.

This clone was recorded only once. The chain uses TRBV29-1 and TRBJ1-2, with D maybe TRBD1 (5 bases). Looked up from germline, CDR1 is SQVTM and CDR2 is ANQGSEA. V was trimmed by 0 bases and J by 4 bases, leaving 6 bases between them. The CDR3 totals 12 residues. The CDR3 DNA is TGCAGCGTTGAAGATCAGGGCTATGGCTACACCTTC. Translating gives CSVEDQGYGYTF.

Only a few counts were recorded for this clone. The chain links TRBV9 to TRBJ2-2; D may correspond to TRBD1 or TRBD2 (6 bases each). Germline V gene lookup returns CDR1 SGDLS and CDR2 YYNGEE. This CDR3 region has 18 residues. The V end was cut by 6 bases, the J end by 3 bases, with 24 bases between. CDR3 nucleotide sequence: TGTGCCAGCACACCATCCGGGGGCAGGGGAAGCTACACCGGGGAGCTGTTTTTT. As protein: CASTPSGGRGSYTGELFF.

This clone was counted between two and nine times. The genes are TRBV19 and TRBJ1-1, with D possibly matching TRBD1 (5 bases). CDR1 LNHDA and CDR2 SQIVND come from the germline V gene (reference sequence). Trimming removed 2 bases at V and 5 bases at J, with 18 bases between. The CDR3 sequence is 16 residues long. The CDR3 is CASSIPNRGAWTEAFF. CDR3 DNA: TGTGCCAGTAGTATACCGAACCGGGGCGCGTGGACTGAAGCTTTCTTT.

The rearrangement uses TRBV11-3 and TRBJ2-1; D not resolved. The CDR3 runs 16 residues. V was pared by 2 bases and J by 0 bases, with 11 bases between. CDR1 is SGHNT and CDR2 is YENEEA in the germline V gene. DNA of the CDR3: TGTGCCAGCAGCTTATTGCAGGCGAGCTCCTACAATGAGCAGTTCTTC. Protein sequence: CASSLLQASSYNEQFF.

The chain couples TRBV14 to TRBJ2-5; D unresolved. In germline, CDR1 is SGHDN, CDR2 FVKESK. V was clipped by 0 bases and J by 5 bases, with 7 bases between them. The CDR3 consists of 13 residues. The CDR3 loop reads CASSQDTRETQYF. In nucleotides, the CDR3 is TGTGCCAGCAGCCAAGATACGAGGGAGACCCAGTACTTC.

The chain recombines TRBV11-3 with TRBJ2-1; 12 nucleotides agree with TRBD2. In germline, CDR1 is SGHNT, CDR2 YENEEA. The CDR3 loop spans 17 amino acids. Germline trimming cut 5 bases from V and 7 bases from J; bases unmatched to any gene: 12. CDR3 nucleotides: TGTGCCAGCAGCCCAATAGGACTAGCGGGAAATAGGAATGAGCAGTTCTTC. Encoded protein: CASSPIGLAGNRNEQFF.